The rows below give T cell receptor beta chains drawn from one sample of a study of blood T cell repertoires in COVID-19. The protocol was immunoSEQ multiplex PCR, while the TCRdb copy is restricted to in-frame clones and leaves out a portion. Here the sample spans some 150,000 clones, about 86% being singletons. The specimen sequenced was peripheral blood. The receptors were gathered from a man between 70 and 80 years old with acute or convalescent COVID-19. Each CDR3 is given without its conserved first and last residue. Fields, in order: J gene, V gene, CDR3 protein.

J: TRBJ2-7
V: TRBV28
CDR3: ASSFGDRGEQY

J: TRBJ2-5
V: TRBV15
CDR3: ATSRAATTSETQY

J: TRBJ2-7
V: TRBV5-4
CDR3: ASSPGTGGLYEQY

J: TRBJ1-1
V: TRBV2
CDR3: ASSEARVRAF

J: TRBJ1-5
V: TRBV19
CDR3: ASMGDRNQPQH

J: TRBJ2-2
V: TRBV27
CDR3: ASSPLYTGELF

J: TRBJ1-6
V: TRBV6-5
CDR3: ASTSGQGVLPLH

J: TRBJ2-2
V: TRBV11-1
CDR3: ASSLLGGIYTGELF

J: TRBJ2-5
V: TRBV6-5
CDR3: ASSYEAGRRETQY

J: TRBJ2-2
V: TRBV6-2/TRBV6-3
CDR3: ASSQHGTENTGELF

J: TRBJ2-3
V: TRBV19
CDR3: ASSFYRGGVADTQY

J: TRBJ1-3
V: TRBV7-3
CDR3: ASSLRGDGLGNTIY

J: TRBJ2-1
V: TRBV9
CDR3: ASSAGPQGLDEQF

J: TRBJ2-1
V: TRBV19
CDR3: ASSIRLAGGNEQF

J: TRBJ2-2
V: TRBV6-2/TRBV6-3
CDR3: ASSLSGQANTGELF

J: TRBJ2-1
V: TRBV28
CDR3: ASSLVRETHNEQF

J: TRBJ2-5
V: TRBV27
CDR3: ASSFSGGETQY

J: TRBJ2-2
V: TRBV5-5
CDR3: ASSLVAFKGRDGELF

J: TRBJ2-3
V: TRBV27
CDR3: ASSLGQGDATDTQY

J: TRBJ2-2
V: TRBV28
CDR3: ASSTPPRLAGGVRTGELF

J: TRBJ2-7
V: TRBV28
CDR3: ASIPGGPTYEQY

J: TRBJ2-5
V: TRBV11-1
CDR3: ASSFQQGQHQETQY

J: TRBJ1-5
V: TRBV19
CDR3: ASTSSGIGQPQH

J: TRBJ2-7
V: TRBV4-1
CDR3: ASSGEGNSYEQY

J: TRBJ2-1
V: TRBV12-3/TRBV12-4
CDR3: ASTEGFYNEQF

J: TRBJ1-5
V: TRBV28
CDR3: ASRGSNQPQH

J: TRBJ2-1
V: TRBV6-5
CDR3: ASSYSGTSSNEQF

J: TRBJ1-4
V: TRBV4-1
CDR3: ASSQDGYRGLGTGGIEKLF

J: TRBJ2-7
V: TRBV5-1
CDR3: ASSLLTSGTGEQY

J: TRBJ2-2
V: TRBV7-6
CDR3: ASSLAVGDTGELF

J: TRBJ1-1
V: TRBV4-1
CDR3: ASSPHSDRAGTEAF

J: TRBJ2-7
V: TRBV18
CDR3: ASSPVGTGASYEQY

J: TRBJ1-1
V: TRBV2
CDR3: ASSVQGRGTEAF

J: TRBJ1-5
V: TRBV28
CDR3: ASSFSGTGRGSQH

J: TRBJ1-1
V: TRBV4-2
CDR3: ASSQGTGGSYTEAF

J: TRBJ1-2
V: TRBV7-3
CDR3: ASSSAPRGEYGYT

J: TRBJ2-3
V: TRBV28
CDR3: ASVGASGVADTQY

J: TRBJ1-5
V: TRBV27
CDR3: ASSTGGWPQPQH

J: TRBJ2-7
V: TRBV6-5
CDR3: ASTRDRDLGEQY

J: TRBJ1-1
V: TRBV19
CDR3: ASSILTENTEAF

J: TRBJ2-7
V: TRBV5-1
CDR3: ASSTGATTYEQY

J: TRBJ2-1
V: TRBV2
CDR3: ASISLAGGTNEQF

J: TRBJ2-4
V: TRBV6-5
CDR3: ASSNDRGRDIQY

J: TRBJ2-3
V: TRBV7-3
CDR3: ASSPGDPSDTQY

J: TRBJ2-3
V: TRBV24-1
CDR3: ATSKRLAGLATDTQY

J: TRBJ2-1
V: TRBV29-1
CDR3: SADGDRVMSSYNEQF

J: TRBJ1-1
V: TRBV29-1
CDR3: SVAPVMNTEAF